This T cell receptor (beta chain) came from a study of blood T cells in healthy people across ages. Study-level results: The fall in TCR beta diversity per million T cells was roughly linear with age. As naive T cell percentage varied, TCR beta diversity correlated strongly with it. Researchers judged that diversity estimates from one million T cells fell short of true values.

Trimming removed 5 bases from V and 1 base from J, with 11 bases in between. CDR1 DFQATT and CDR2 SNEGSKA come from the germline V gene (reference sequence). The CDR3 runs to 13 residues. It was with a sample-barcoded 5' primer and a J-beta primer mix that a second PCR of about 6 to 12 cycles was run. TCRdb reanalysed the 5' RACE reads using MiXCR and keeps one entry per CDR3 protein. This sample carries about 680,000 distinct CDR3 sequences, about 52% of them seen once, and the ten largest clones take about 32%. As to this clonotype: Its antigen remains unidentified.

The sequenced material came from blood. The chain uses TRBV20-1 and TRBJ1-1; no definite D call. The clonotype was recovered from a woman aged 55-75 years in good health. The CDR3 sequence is CSARPGGNTEAFF. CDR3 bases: TGCAGTGCTCGTCCTGGAGGGAACACTGAAGCTTTCTTT.